The 9 T cell receptor beta chains in this list originate from one sample, sequenced in a study of CD8 T cells in ankylosing spondylitis. TCRdb used MiXCR to reprocess the 5' RACE reads, holding one entry per CDR3 protein. Altogether around 140,000 distinct CDR3 sequences are present, roughly an eighth being singletons, with the ten largest covering over 4%. Input material: blood, either unsorted or a sorted T cell fraction (not recorded which). The receptors were gathered from a female donor with ankylosing spondylitis or in good health (not recorded which).

This clonotype was detected ten times or more. The CDR3 loop is CSARDGDGISGSSYNEQFF. The CDR3 DNA reads TGCAGTGCTAGAGATGGGGACGGTATTAGCGGGAGCTCCTACAATGAGCAGTTCTTC. The chain carries TRBV20-1 and TRBJ2-1; TRBD2 matches at 9 bases. The CDR3 covers 19 residues. After removal of 0 bases from V and 0 bases from J, the junction contained 12 bases not matched to a gene. CDR1 and CDR2 (germline): DFQATT, SNEGSKA (reference sequence).

This clonotype turned up a few times. This chain connects TRBV12-3 or TRBV12-4 to TRBJ2-1; a possible D gene is TRBD1 (6 bases). V gave up 6 bases and J gave up 15 bases, with 24 bases separating them. The CDR3 is 14 amino acids. CDR3 region: CASRGAASPGVPFF. The CDR3 region has the DNA TGTGCCAGCAGGGGGGCAGCCTCTCCTGGGGTACCGTTCTTC.

There are many counts of this clonotype. The chain combines TRBV28 with TRBJ1-5; D is perhaps TRBD1 (6 bases). This CDR3 has 15 residues. The germline V gene has CDR1 MDHEN and CDR2 SYDVKM. The V gene lost 6 bases and the J gene lost 0 bases, with 12 bases spanning the gap. DNA for the CDR3: TGTGCCAGCAGATTAGGGGGAAGTAGCAATCAGCCCCAGCATTTT. It codes for CASRLGGSSNQPQHF.

This clonotype occurred once. At one of its ends the junction is not consistent with the germline gene, which may arise from a read error. J is TRBJ2-2 and V is TRBV7-2; D is uncertain. CDR1 is SGHTA and CDR2 is FQGNSA in the germline V gene. CDR3 length: 13 amino acids. CDR3 in amino acids: CANSLRYTGELFF. CDR3 DNA sequence: TGTGCCAACAGCTTACGATACACCGGGGAGCTGTTTTTT.

In its sample, this clonotype was seen many times. V usage is TRBV5-1 and J usage is TRBJ2-7; 8 bases agree with TRBD2. CDR3 length: 15 amino acids. V shed 3 bases, J shed 2 bases, and the junction held 7 bases outside the gene matches. Looked up from germline, CDR1 is SGHRS and CDR2 is YFSETQ. CDR3 sequence (DNA): TGCGCCAGCAGCTCCGGGGGGGGACTTGCCTACGAGCAGTACTTC. It encodes CASSSGGGLAYEQYF.

There are many counts of this clonotype. The chain joins TRBV7-8 to TRBJ2-1; D could derive from TRBD1 or TRBD2 (6 bases each). V lost 1 base, J lost 8 bases, and 9 bases lay in between. There are 13 residues in the CDR3. CDR1 and CDR2 from the germline V gene are SGHVS and FQNEAQ. CDR3 loop: CASSLDGGHEQFF. CDR3 sequence (DNA): TGTGCCAGCAGCTTAGACGGGGGCCATGAGCAGTTCTTC. Looking up the rest from reference TRBV7-8 and TRBJ2-1 gives the full variable domain: GAGVSQSPRYKVAKRGQDVALRCDPISGHVSLFWYQQALGQGPEFLTYFQNEAQLDKSGLPSDRFFAERPEGSVSTLKIQRTQQEDSAVYLCASSLDGGHEQFFGPGTRLTVL.

The V call is TRBV23-1, the J call TRBJ2-1, with D uncertain. TRBV23-1 carries the ORF label, with uncertain function. V lost 7 bases, J lost 9 bases, and 4 bases lay in between. The CDR3 is 9 amino acids. This CDR3 reads CASMSEQFF. CDR3 DNA: TGCGCCAGCATGAGTGAGCAGTTCTTC.

The chain couples TRBV5-4 to TRBJ2-5; 14 bases map to TRBD2. The CDR3 is 16 residues long. Germline-derived CDR1 and CDR2 are SGHNT and YYREEE (reference sequence). The junction had 4 bases not matched to a gene; V was cut back by 4 bases and J by 2 bases. This CDR3 reads CASSPGTSGGQETQYF. The CDR3 DNA reads TGTGCCAGCAGCCCCGGGACTAGCGGGGGACAAGAGACCCAGTACTTC.

This clonotype was counted many times. The V call is TRBV2, the J call TRBJ2-5, with D possibly being TRBD1 (5 bases). There are 13 residues in the CDR3. Trimming took 4 bases from V and 14 from J, leaving 20 bases between them. Germline CDR1 SNHLY, CDR2 FYNNEI. CDR3 residues: CASSGSVGAPTYF. In DNA, the CDR3 is TGTGCCAGCAGTGGGTCCGTTGGGGCGCCGACCTACTTC.